This T cell receptor (beta chain) appears in the sequencing data of a study of T cell responses to AZD1222 COVID-19 vaccine. With 3 bases removed from V and 1 base from J, the gap between germline ends came to 1 base. The length of the CDR3 is 12 residues. CDR1 and CDR2 (germline): KGHSH, LQKENI. TCRdb's table, derived via immunoSEQ multiplex PCR, lists solely in-frame clones and lacks some. The data hold about 180,000 clones, with around nine tenths observed a single time. Comments on this clone: Other DNA sequences in this sample translate to the same CDR3.

This sample comprised peripheral blood, obtained on day 0 of AZD1222 vaccination. V and J are TRBV18 and TRBJ1-3; D call uncertain. This clonotype was obtained from an adult in good health. CDR3 protein: CASSPSGNTIYF. CDR3 DNA: TGTGCCAGCTCACCGTCTGGAAACACCATATATTTT.